The rows below give T cell receptor beta chains drawn from one sample of a study of blood T cell repertoires in COVID-19. Here immunoSEQ multiplex PCR was the method, and the copy in TCRdb shows in-frame clones only, minus some. The sample yields about 52,000 clones, over 75% seen once. The sample taken for sequencing was peripheral blood. The receptors were gathered from a woman at least 80 years old with COVID-19, enrolled during active disease. The CDR3 runs from the conserved cysteine through the conserved F or W. The D gene is left open where the match is weak. Size is omitted from some rows. Given values are once, few, many or a class for expanded clones.

V: TRBV4-1
J: TRBJ2-1
D: TRBD2
size: few
DNA: TGCGCCAGCAGCCAAGATCCCGCGGGAGTAAACAATGAGCAGTTCTTC
CDR3: CASSQDPAGVNNEQFF

V: TRBV6-4
J: TRBJ1-1
D: -
size: -
DNA: TGTGCCAGCTGGGATTTCGGGGCTGAAGCTTTCTTT
CDR3: CASWDFGAEAFF

V: TRBV4-2
J: TRBJ1-1
D: -
size: -
DNA: TGTGCCAGCAGCCAAGAGAGAACTTTCTTT
CDR3: CASSQERTFF

V: TRBV29-1
J: TRBJ1-1
D: -
size: -
DNA: TGCAGTACAGGCCCCCCCGCTAACTCAAGGGGATCTGGAGCTTTCTTT
CDR3: CSTGPPANSRGSGAFF

V: TRBV27
J: TRBJ2-7
D: -
size: once
DNA: TGTGCCAGCACCAGGGTGGGGGGTCAGGGCGAGCAGTACTTC
CDR3: CASTRVGGQGEQYF

V: TRBV6-5
J: TRBJ1-4
D: -
size: -
DNA: TGTGCCAGCCAATCGGCAGGGGCCACTAATGAAAAACTGTTTTTT
CDR3: CASQSAGATNEKLFF

V: TRBV5-4
J: TRBJ2-1
D: TRBD2
size: -
DNA: TGTGCCAGCAGCTTGGACCTAGCGGGAGTCGGTGATGAGCAGTTCTTC
CDR3: CASSLDLAGVGDEQFF

V: TRBV27
J: TRBJ1-2
D: TRBD1
size: few
DNA: TGTGCCAGCAGTAGTAACAGGGGTCCGGTGGATGGCTACACCTTC
CDR3: CASSSNRGPVDGYTF

V: TRBV30
J: TRBJ2-1
D: TRBD2
size: -
DNA: TGTGCCTGGAGAAGGTGGGCTAGCGGGAGGGACAATGAGCAGTTCTTC
CDR3: CAWRRWASGRDNEQFF

V: TRBV5-1
J: TRBJ1-1
D: -
size: -
DNA: TGCGCCAGCACCCTCAACCCCACCGGGAACACTGAAGCTTTCTTT
CDR3: CASTLNPTGNTEAFF

V: TRBV5-1
J: TRBJ2-1
D: -
size: few
DNA: TGCGCCAGCAGCTTGGGCTTCCGAGGTGAGCAGTTCTTC
CDR3: CASSLGFRGEQFF

V: TRBV6-5
J: TRBJ2-5
D: -
size: -
DNA: TGTGCCAGCAGCCTCCTGGGGCTGAAGGGGGAGACCCAGTACTTC
CDR3: CASSLLGLKGETQYF

V: TRBV6-5
J: TRBJ2-7
D: -
size: -
DNA: TGTGCCAGCAGTAAGGACTCAACCTCTTCCTACGAGCAGTACTTC
CDR3: CASSKDSTSSYEQYF

V: TRBV27
J: TRBJ1-1
D: TRBD1
size: large
DNA: TGTGCCAGCAGCTCGTGGTGGACAGGGGGCGAAGGGAGCTCCACTGAAGCTTTCTTT
CDR3: CASSSWWTGGEGSSTEAFF